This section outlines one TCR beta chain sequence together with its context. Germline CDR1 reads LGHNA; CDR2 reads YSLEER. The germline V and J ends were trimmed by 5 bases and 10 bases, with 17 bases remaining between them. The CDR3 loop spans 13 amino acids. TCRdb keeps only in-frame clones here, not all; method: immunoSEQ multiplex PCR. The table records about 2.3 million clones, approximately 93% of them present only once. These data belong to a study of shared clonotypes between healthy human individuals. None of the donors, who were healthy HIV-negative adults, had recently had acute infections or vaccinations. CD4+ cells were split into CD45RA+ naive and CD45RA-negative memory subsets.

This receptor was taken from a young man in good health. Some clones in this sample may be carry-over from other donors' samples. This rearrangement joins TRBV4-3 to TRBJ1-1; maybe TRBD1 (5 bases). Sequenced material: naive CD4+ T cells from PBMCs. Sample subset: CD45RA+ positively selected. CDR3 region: CASSSYSGTRAFF. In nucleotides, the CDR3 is TGCGCCAGCAGCTCATACTCCGGGACGCGAGCTTTCTTT.